This TCR beta chain was found in a study of molecular identifiers for immune sequencing clone quantification (dated by TCRdb to between 2018 and 2020). Regarding the complete study: For a replicate experiment, RNA from roughly 20,000 or 100,000 naive CD8 T cells was divided into five aliquots, and four of the five aliquots were sequenced. CD8 T cells were used in a methods study to benchmark molecular-identifier clustering-based TCR repertoire sequencing (MIDCIRS) and TCR RNA copy counting.

Libraries of naive CD8 T cells were built from anywhere between about 17,000 and 1,000,000 sorted cells, with 10%, 30% or 50% of the purified RNA used. Naive CD8 T cells were FACS-sorted as CD8+CD4-CCR7+CD45RA+ on a BD FACSAria II into RLT Plus buffer. Under 11 TCR copies' worth of Jurkat RNA were spiked into roughly 19,000-1,000,000 naive CD8 T cell samples to test detection sensitivity. Enrichment of CD8 T cells was done with RosetteSep CD8+ T Cell Enrichment Cocktail plus Ficoll-Paque, and ACK red cell lysis came afterward. A word on this clonotype: No cognate antigen has been identified for it. Since a much larger clone is just one base distant, this may be a read error. The conserved final phenylalanine or tryptophan is absent from the CDR3, which likely points to a read error.

Overall results and qualifications from the work: When barcode sub-clustering was not used, chimeric consensus sequences inflated TCR diversity, with chimeras reaching as high as 47%. Spiked-in Jurkat TCR RNA (approximately 10 copies' worth), which is not part of the donor repertoire, was contained in the naive libraries. Clones above 20 RNA copies held over 98% of molecules in CMV-specific effector cells but under 1% in naive cells. Modeling indicated around 3.2 TCR RNA copies recovered per cell, compared with around 11 by digital PCR, which implies a capture efficiency of 25% to 35%. Even against a background of 750,000 to 1,000,000 naive CD8 T cells, spiked-in Jurkat TCR RNA amounting to a single cell's worth was reported to be detectable. Identical TCR molecules sharing a barcode could cause highly expanded clone sizes to be underestimated.

Libraries were built with PCR. TCRdb shows the sequencer as NextSeq 500. Bulk TCR libraries were generated as previously described, with the TCR primers listed in Table S5 used. Purification of total RNA was performed with the Qiagen AllPrep DNA/RNA kit. Before any analysis, reads coming from multiple sequencing runs of the same library were combined into one pool. As for how the authors treated the data: Only reads with exact TCR constant sequence were kept, trimmed to 150 nt, and grouped by their 12-nt molecular barcodes. Reads in each barcode group were sub-clustered using a 15% Levenshtein threshold, and a quality-weighted consensus sequence was built for each RNA molecule. Non-functional sequences were removed, as were lower-count sequences one edit away from another. On the basis of fitting two negative binomial distributions, barcode sub-clusters with fewer than 20% of the maximum read count were discarded. TCRdb's own reprocessing of the public reads used fastp at Q25 and MiXCR and kept productive beta chains. Rows matching on CDR3 protein sequence are summarized as one entry with the most common DNA and genes. The V and J calls here are based on TCRdb, not the publication. The sample table contains about 630,000 distinct CDR3 sequences; only one count was recorded for over 25% of them. Jointly, the top ten make up 0.7% to 0.95% of the sample.

Sequencing used naive CD8+ T cells from blood, with Jurkat cell RNA spiked in. In light of the paper, this sample's cell subset or site label describes: FACS-sorted CD8+CD4-CCR7+CD45RA+ naive T cells. The clonotype comes from a human donor in good health. Some libraries in this study had Jurkat cell RNA spiked in.

The nucleotides are TGCGCCAGCAGCCTACGACAGTTCCCAGCCTACGAGCAGTACCTC. This gives the protein CASSLRQFPAYEQYL. This receptor chain uses TRBV4-1 and TRBJ2-7; tentative D gene TRBD1, with 5 bases matching. Looking up the germline V gene yields CDR1 MGHRA and CDR2 YSYEKL. The V end loses 4 bases and the J end loses 2 bases, and a stretch of 15 bases separates them. The CDR3 is 15 amino acids long, termini counted. Solely the CDR3 DNA is kept, with 45 bases framed from the first base.